The entry below gives a single T cell receptor (beta chain) sequence along with its context. Original methodology: The assay estimated nucleated cells by amplifying reference gene primers. Profiled with immunoSEQ multiplex PCR; TCRdb holds only in-frame clones, not every one. D and trimming were read from the DNA, whereas the V and J calls and clone size are those reported in that table. Of some 250,000 clones in the sample, around 83% are singletons; the top ten hold approximately 3.2%. This entry belongs to a study of blood T cell repertoires in COVID-19. Study summary: Sites across the United States, Italy and Spain contributed samples from acute and convalescent COVID-19. PBMCs, B-cell-depleted T cells, or T cells were the source of the cDNA or gDNA that made up the material.

The CDR3 length is 15 residues. Germline V CDR1 and CDR2: MNHNY, SVGAGI (reference sequence). Trimming at V came to 7 bases and at J to 0 bases, leaving 6 bases not matched to a gene. This sequence joins TRBV6-6 and TRBJ2-3, with 8 bases that match TRBD2. This sequence was found in a woman aged 18-29 years with acute or convalescent COVID-19. Material: peripheral blood. The CDR3 loop reads CASTTSVSSTDTQYF. CDR3 DNA: TGTGCCAGCACGACTAGCGTCTCTAGCACAGATACGCAGTATTTT.